Below are 9 T cell receptor beta chains sequenced from a single sample in a study of early T cells in non-severe SARS-CoV-2 infection. From the 5' RACE reads, TCRdb called clonotypes with MiXCR, one entry per CDR3 protein. The sample has approximately 38,000 distinct CDR3 sequences; roughly 5% are singletons. The material sequenced was whole blood. The receptors here all came from an adult who was a healthcare worker with PCR-confirmed SARS-CoV-2 infection or an uninfected control (not recorded which).

This clonotype was seen more than once but under ten times. The genes are TRBV6-1 and TRBJ2-6; no clear D gene. V gave up 0 bases and J gave up 0 bases, with 6 bases separating them. CDR3 length equals 16 residues. Per the germline V gene, CDR1 is MNHNS and CDR2 is SASEGT. CDR3 nucleotide sequence: TGTGCCAGCAGTGAAGCGATGGGCTCTGGGGCCAACGTCCTGACTTTC. It translates to CASSEAMGSGANVLTF.

The chain is built from TRBV7-9 and TRBJ1-1; D gene uncertain. CDR1 is SEHNR and CDR2 is FQNEAQ in the germline V gene (reference sequence). Trimming pared 5 bases from V and 1 base from J, leaving 14 bases between. The CDR3 is 15 residues long. The CDR3 sequence is CASSPWGWGNTEAFF. The CDR3 DNA is TGTGCCAGCAGCCCCTGGGGTTGGGGGAACACTGAAGCTTTCTTT.

This clonotype was recorded many times. The chain couples TRBV6-2 or TRBV6-3 to TRBJ2-3, with D possibly being TRBD1 or TRBD2 (7 bases each). CDR1 MNHEY and CDR2 SVGEGT come from the germline V gene. The CDR3 length is 15 residues. V shed 4 bases and J shed 0 bases, with 11 bases lying between them. The CDR3 loop reads CASSSQGGSTDTQYF. Here the CDR3 DNA reads TGTGCCAGCAGTTCCCAGGGGGGGAGCACAGATACGCAGTATTTT.

In this sample, this clonotype turned up many times. The chain has TRBV11-2 and TRBJ1-5; D is perhaps TRBD1 (6 bases). The CDR3 contains 15 residues. The germline V gene encodes CDR1 SGHAT and CDR2 FQNNGV. V was clipped by 4 bases and J by 1 base, with 11 bases between them. Written as DNA, the CDR3 is TGTGCCAGCAGCTCCGGACAGAGAAGCAATCAGCCCCAGCATTTT. The encoded protein is CASSSGQRSNQPQHF.

This clonotype was counted between two and nine times. The rearrangement uses TRBV2 and TRBJ1-1; TRBD1 might be the D (5 bases). CDR3 length equals 13 residues. The ends were cut back, 8 bases at V and 6 bases at J, with 16 bases in the middle. CDR1 is SNHLY, CDR2 FYNNEI, per germline. The CDR3 DNA follows: TGTGCCAGCTGCTACCGCCGGGGCGCTGAAGCTTTCTTT. The encoded protein is CASCYRRGAEAFF.

This clonotype counts as medium-sized (0.01 to 0.1%). The rearrangement links TRBV4-3 to TRBJ2-7; 9 nucleotides align to TRBD1. Per germline, CDR1 LGHNA and CDR2 YSLEER. CDR3 length equals 15 residues. V shed 1 base, J shed 3 bases, and the junction held 4 bases outside the gene matches. Written as DNA, the CDR3 is TGCGCCAGCAGCCAAGGACAGGGGGGCATCTACGAGCAGTACTTC. It codes for CASSQGQGGIYEQYF.

This clonotype was seen many times. The chain is built from TRBV19 and TRBJ2-1, with 12 bases lining up with TRBD2. Germline CDR1 LNHDA, CDR2 SQIVND (reference sequence). V was clipped by 9 bases and J by 5 bases; unmatched bases: 5. This CDR3 has 14 amino acids. The chain's CDR3 is CASRRLAGDNEQFF. CDR3 DNA sequence: TGTGCCAGCAGGCGACTAGCGGGGGACAATGAGCAGTTCTTC.

V gene TRBV15 combines with J gene TRBJ1-6, with D possibly being TRBD1 (5 bases). The CDR3 extends over 15 amino acids. The germline V gene encodes CDR1 LNHNV and CDR2 YYDKDF (reference sequence). V lost 3 bases and J 7 bases, leaving 13 bases between the germline ends. The CDR3 loop is CATSRPGQGNSPLHF. The CDR3 nucleotides read TGTGCCACCAGCAGGCCGGGTCAGGGCAATTCACCCCTCCACTTT.

Ten or more counts support this clonotype. The chain employs TRBV7-9 and TRBJ2-1; a possible D gene is TRBD1 (6 bases). V lost 6 bases to trimming and J lost 1 base, with 13 bases between them. The germline V gene has CDR1 SEHNR and CDR2 FQNEAQ (reference sequence). The CDR3 has 15 amino acids. CDR3 residues: CASRQDRRSYNEQFF. CDR3 sequence (DNA): TGTGCCAGCAGACAAGACAGGAGATCCTACAATGAGCAGTTCTTC.